The 26 T cell receptor beta chains presented below share a single source sample, sequenced in a study of blood T cell repertoires in COVID-19. Clones were read by immunoSEQ multiplex PCR, and TCRdb kept only the in-frame ones, dropping some. This repertoire shows nearly 60,000 clones, about 83% found once; its top ten account for approximately 4.5%. Specimen: peripheral blood. Receptors originate from a man aged 35 to 55 with active COVID-19.

The chain links TRBV12-3 or TRBV12-4 to TRBJ2-7; possible D gene TRBD2, 5 bases. Trimming removed 3 bases from V and 5 bases from J, with 11 bases in between. The CDR3 spans 13 residues. The CDR3 DNA reads as TGTGCCAGCAGTTTCAGCCGGGAAAACGAGCAGTACTTC. Residues: CASSFSRENEQYF.

This chain joins TRBV14 and TRBJ2-7, with a tentative D call TRBD1 (5 bases). Germline V gene data show CDR1 as SGHDN and CDR2 as FVKESK. This CDR3 spans 13 amino acids. The V gene lost 0 bases and the J gene lost 3 bases, with 6 bases spanning the gap. CDR3 sequence reads: CASSQEQVYEQYF. CDR3 DNA: TGTGCCAGCAGCCAAGAACAGGTCTACGAGCAGTACTTC. The complete variable domain, with remaining parts taken from reference TRBV14 and TRBJ2-7, reads EAGVTQFPSHSVIEKGQTVTLRCDPISGHDNLYWYRRVMGKEIKFLLHFVKESKQDESGMPNNRFLAERTGGTYSTLKVQPAELEDSGVYFCASSQEQVYEQYFGPGTRLTVT.

Sample share makes this clone medium-sized (0.01 to 0.1%). The rearrangement links TRBV27 to TRBJ1-3, with a tentative D call TRBD1 (6 bases). V shed 0 bases and J shed 9 bases, with 9 bases lying between them. The CDR3 has 13 amino acids. Germline-derived CDR1 and CDR2 are MNHEY and SMNVEV (reference sequence). The CDR3 loop reads CASSLSQGSTIYF. The DNA for the CDR3 is TGTGCCAGCAGTTTATCCCAGGGGAGCACCATATATTTT.

This clone occurred a few times. The CDR3 loop reads CASSLRDSLSYEQYF. The CDR3 coding sequence is TGTGCCAGCAGTTTACGGGACAGTCTCTCCTACGAGCAGTACTTC. J is TRBJ2-7 and V is TRBV28, with 7 bases matching TRBD1. V was pared by 2 bases and J by 0 bases, with 4 bases of the junction left unmatched. The CDR3 runs 15 residues. Germline values: CDR1 MDHEN, CDR2 SYDVKM.

CDR3 residues: CASSLEGQGNNEKLFF. In nucleotides, the CDR3 is TGCGCCAGCAGCTTGGAGGGACAGGGTAATAATGAAAAACTGTTTTTT. The chain uses TRBV5-1 and TRBJ1-4, with 9 positions matching TRBD1. Germline V gene sequence: CDR1 SGHRS, CDR2 YFSETQ. Losses at the gene ends were 0 bases for V and 4 bases for J; bases not matched to a gene: 4. The CDR3 spans 16 residues.

The chain joins TRBV30 to TRBJ1-1; D is possibly TRBD1 (5 bases). The CDR3 loop spans 11 amino acids. In germline, CDR1 is GTSNPN, CDR2 SVGIG (reference sequence). Deletions cut 5 bases from V and 11 bases from J, with 15 bases between. The CDR3 coding sequence is TGTGCCTGGGGGTTGGGGGAGGGGGCTTTCTTT. It yields the protein CAWGLGEGAFF.

This chain connects TRBV6-5 to TRBJ2-1; D gene unclear. The V and J ends lost 2 bases and 10 bases respectively, with 9 bases between them. The CDR3 spans 12 residues. Germline lookup yields CDR1 MNHEY and CDR2 SVGAGI. CDR3 coding DNA: TGTGCCAGCAGTTACCCTAGACGGGAGCAGTTCTTC. It specifies CASSYPRREQFF.

The rearrangement uses TRBV5-8 and TRBJ1-1; TRBD1 matches at 7 bases. J gave up 4 bases and V 4 bases, and 7 bases lay outside the gene matches. CDR1 and CDR2 from the germline V gene are SGHTS and YDEGEE. The CDR3 loop spans 14 amino acids. CDR3 sequence reads: CASSPRAGGTEAFF. CDR3 bases: TGTGCCAGCAGCCCGAGGGCAGGGGGCACTGAAGCTTTCTTT. Complete variable domain (other parts from reference TRBV5-8 and TRBJ1-1): EAGVTQSPTHLIKTRGQQATLRCSPISGHTSVYWYQQALGLGLQFLLWYDEGEERNRGNFPPRFSGRQFPNYSSELNVNALELEDSALYLCASSPRAGGTEAFFGQGTRLTVV.

This clone was found once. The rearrangement links TRBV7-9 to TRBJ1-5; possible D gene TRBD1, 6 bases. CDR1 and CDR2 (germline): SEHNR, FQNEAQ (reference sequence). Trimming took 1 base from V and 1 from J, leaving 14 bases between them. The length of the CDR3 is 17 residues. The CDR3 is CASSLVPGEDSNQPQHF. In nucleotides, the CDR3 is TGTGCCAGCAGCTTAGTCCCAGGGGAAGACAGCAATCAGCCCCAGCATTTT.

The chain is built from TRBV5-5 and TRBJ1-4; 10 bases agree with TRBD1. The V gene end was trimmed by 4 bases and the J gene end by 7 bases; junction bases not matched to a gene: 7. Germline V gene sequence: CDR1 SGHKS, CDR2 YYEKEE (reference sequence). This CDR3 has 15 amino acids. CDR3 nucleotide sequence: TGTGCCAGCAGCCCCAGACAGGGGGCGCCTGAAAAACTGTTTTTT. This translates into CASSPRQGAPEKLFF. The full variable domain, with the rest looked up from reference TRBV5-5 and TRBJ1-4, is DAGVTQSPTHLIKTRGQQVTLRCSPISGHKSVSWYQQVLGQGPQFIFQYYEKEERGRGNFPDRFSARQFPNYSSELNVNALLLGDSALYLCASSPRQGAPEKLFFGSGTQLSVL.

This clone has just one count. The J gene is TRBJ1-1, the V gene TRBV9; D is unresolved. CDR1 is SGDLS and CDR2 is YYNGEE in the germline V gene. V lost 0 bases and J 6 bases, leaving 12 bases between the germline ends. There are 14 residues in the CDR3. The CDR3 here is CASSVETEGAEAFF. The CDR3 coding sequence is TGTGCCAGCAGCGTAGAAACGGAGGGCGCTGAAGCTTTCTTT.

V gene TRBV27 combines with J gene TRBJ1-1; D unresolved. Germline CDR1 and CDR2: MNHEY and SMNVEV (reference sequence). Trimming took off 2 bases at V and 0 bases at J, with 7 bases between the two ends. The CDR3 totals 14 residues. Written as DNA, the CDR3 is TGTGCCAGCAGTTTAACCCCGGTGAACACTGAAGCTTTCTTT. Residues: CASSLTPVNTEAFF.

The chain couples TRBV11-2 to TRBJ1-2; the D gene is possibly TRBD1 (5 bases). Per germline, CDR1 SGHAT and CDR2 FQNNGV. The CDR3 length is 13 residues. The V end was cut by 4 bases, the J end by 3 bases, with 9 bases between. The CDR3 here is CASSSSGYYGYTF. The CDR3 bases are TGTGCCAGCAGCTCTTCAGGGTACTATGGCTACACCTTC.

The chain is built from TRBV5-5 and TRBJ2-5, with TRBD2 matching 8 bases. Germline values: CDR1 SGHKS, CDR2 YYEKEE (reference sequence). The CDR3 contains 16 residues. With 0 bases clipped from V and 2 bases from J, the junction kept 6 bases outside the gene matches. Here the CDR3 reads CASSLGSSGRQETQYF. The CDR3 DNA is TGTGCCAGCAGCTTGGGATCTAGCGGGCGTCAAGAGACCCAGTACTTC.

The chain is built from TRBV4-1 and TRBJ1-5; unclear D gene. With 5 bases removed from V and 0 bases from J, the gap between germline ends came to 11 bases. CDR3 size: 15 residues. Germline V gene sequence: CDR1 MGHRA, CDR2 YSYEKL. In DNA form, the CDR3 reads TGCGCCAGCAGCTTCACCGAGAATAGCAATCAGCCCCAGCATTTT. Its protein product is CASSFTENSNQPQHF.

The chain is built from TRBV10-2 and TRBJ1-1; TRBD1 matches 7 bases. Germline V gives CDR1 WSHSY, CDR2 SAAADI. With V trimmed by 5 bases and J by 1 base, 7 bases remained unmatched. This CDR3 spans 15 amino acids. This CDR3 reads CASSRSTGRNTEAFF. For the CDR3, the DNA is TGCGCCAGCAGTCGATCGACAGGGAGGAACACTGAAGCTTTCTTT.

The genes are TRBV9 and TRBJ1-6; possibly TRBD1 for D (6 bases). The CDR3 length is 15 residues. In germline, CDR1 is SGDLS, CDR2 YYNGEE. The germline V and J ends were trimmed by 0 bases and 7 bases, with 11 bases remaining between them. This chain's CDR3 is CASSVEAGDNSPLHF. The CDR3 bases are TGTGCCAGCAGCGTAGAGGCAGGGGACAATTCACCCCTCCACTTT.

This chain uses TRBV29-1 with TRBJ2-5; D remains ambiguous. V lost 2 bases and J 1 base, leaving 5 bases between the germline ends. The CDR3 covers 12 residues. CDR1 is SQVTM, CDR2 ANQGSEA, per germline. The CDR3 here is CSVERLQETQYF. CDR3 in DNA: TGCAGCGTTGAACGACTCCAAGAGACCCAGTACTTC.

V and J are TRBV5-4 and TRBJ2-5, with a tentative D call TRBD1 (6 bases). Trimming took off 4 bases at V and 5 bases at J, with 15 bases between the two ends. This CDR3 comprises 14 residues. The V gene's germline CDR1 is SGHNT and CDR2 YYREEE (reference sequence). This CDR3 reads CASSTPRGPETQYF. The CDR3 DNA sequence: TGTGCCAGCAGCACCCCCAGGGGTCCCGAGACCCAGTACTTC.

The chain links TRBV19 to TRBJ2-1, with D unclear. The V gene lost 1 base and the J gene lost 5 bases, with 6 bases spanning the gap. CDR1 and CDR2 from the germline V gene are LNHDA and SQIVND (reference sequence). There are 13 residues in the CDR3. In DNA, the CDR3 is TGTGCCAGTAGTATAGGAGCTAACAATGAGCAGTTCTTC. Amino acid sequence: CASSIGANNEQFF. The complete variable domain, with remaining parts taken from reference TRBV19 and TRBJ2-1, reads DGGITQSPKYLFRKEGQNVTLSCEQNLNHDAMYWYRQDPGQGLRLIYYSQIVNDFQKGDIAEGYSVSREKKESFPLTVTSAQKNPTAFYLCASSIGANNEQFFGPGTRLTVL.

This clone has only one observation. V is TRBV19 and J is TRBJ2-7; 7 positions agree with TRBD1. Germline loops: CDR1 LNHDA, CDR2 SQIVND (reference sequence). V shed 8 bases and J 5 bases; nucleotides not matched to a gene: 9. The CDR3 length is 13 residues. CDR3 protein: CASSSDRVDEQYF. The CDR3 coding sequence is TGTGCCAGTTCCAGCGACAGGGTGGACGAGCAGTACTTC. Based on the CDR3 plus reference TRBV19 and TRBJ2-7, the full variable domain is DGGITQSPKYLFRKEGQNVTLSCEQNLNHDAMYWYRQDPGQGLRLIYYSQIVNDFQKGDIAEGYSVSREKKESFPLTVTSAQKNPTAFYLCASSSDRVDEQYFGPGTRLTVT.

The chain links TRBV5-4 to TRBJ2-1; 10 positions agree with TRBD2. Trimming removed 4 bases from V and 8 bases from J; junction bases left unmatched: 12. The CDR3 length is 16 residues. Germline V gives CDR1 SGHNT, CDR2 YYREEE (reference sequence). The CDR3 here is CASSPLPLAGFYEQFF. Here the CDR3 DNA reads TGTGCCAGCAGCCCCTTGCCACTAGCGGGATTCTATGAGCAGTTCTTC.

The rearrangement joins TRBV7-8 to TRBJ1-3; D is perhaps TRBD1 (5 bases). CDR1 and CDR2 from the germline V gene are SGHVS and FQNEAQ. Trimming pared 5 bases from V and 3 bases from J, leaving 11 bases between. This CDR3 spans 14 amino acids. CDR3 coding DNA: TGTGCCAGCAGCGGAGCGGGGGGTGGAAACACCATATATTTT. Translation: CASSGAGGGNTIYF.

The chain carries TRBV7-3 and TRBJ1-6; 8 bases are shared with TRBD1. There are 14 residues in the CDR3. Trimming took 3 bases from V and 9 from J; bases not matched to a gene: 4. The V gene's germline CDR1 is SGHTA and CDR2 FQGTGA. CDR3 DNA sequence: TGTGCCAGCAGCTTGACAGGGGTTGGTTCACCCCTCCACTTT. The encoded protein is CASSLTGVGSPLHF. Complete variable domain (other parts from reference TRBV7-3 and TRBJ1-6): GAGVSQTPSNKVTEKGKYVELRCDPISGHTALYWYRQSLGQGPEFLIYFQGTGAADDSGLPNDRFFAVRPEGSVSTLKIQRTERGDSAVYLCASSLTGVGSPLHFGNGTRLTVT.

V is TRBV29-1 and J is TRBJ1-2, with a weak D call TRBD1 (6 bases). Per the germline V gene, CDR1 is SQVTM and CDR2 is ANQGSEA. The V end lost 6 bases, the J end lost 7 bases, and 21 bases lay between the germline ends. This CDR3 is built from 14 residues. The CDR3 here is CSVTGGQLRGGYTF. CDR3 DNA: TGCAGCGTGACCGGCGGACAGCTCCGGGGTGGCTACACCTTC.

Concerning this clone: The germline gene is not matched at one end of the junction; a read error may be the cause. The chain carries TRBV29-1 and TRBJ2-3, with 12 nucleotides matching TRBD2. This CDR3 has 18 residues. Germline CDR1 is SQVTM and CDR2 is ANQGSEA. CDR3 DNA sequence: TGCAGCGTGGAAGGGCTAGCGGGAGGGATGAGGGCCACAGATACGCAGTATTTT. It translates to CSVEGLAGGMRATDTQYF.